This T cell receptor (beta chain) was obtained from a study of identical twins. Study-wide results and limits: Out-of-frame beta chain sequences displayed weaker excess sharing between twins. The presence of invariant MAIT and iNKT cells could partly confound analyses of zero-insertion sequences.

With template switching, a universal primer site was added, and the cDNA carried unique molecular identifiers. A single record per CDR3 protein comes from TCRdb applying MiXCR to the 5' RACE reads. Found here are under 300,000 distinct CDR3 sequences, over 13% of them singletons; the top ten hold 8.8%. This CDR3 comprises 15 residues. V was clipped by 2 bases and J by 6 bases; unmatched bases: 8. In germline, CDR1 is DFQATT, CDR2 SNEGSKA (reference sequence). This clonotype was picked up a small number of times. Its target is not known. This sequence was found in a woman aged 18-29 years in good health. The V and J genes are TRBV20-1 and TRBJ1-5; 9 nucleotides agree with TRBD1. Specimen: memory (CD45RO+) T cells sorted from blood. The CDR3 loop is CSARSGTGTGQPQHF. CDR3 nucleotide sequence: TGCAGTGCTAGATCCGGGACAGGGACGGGTCAGCCCCAGCATTTT.